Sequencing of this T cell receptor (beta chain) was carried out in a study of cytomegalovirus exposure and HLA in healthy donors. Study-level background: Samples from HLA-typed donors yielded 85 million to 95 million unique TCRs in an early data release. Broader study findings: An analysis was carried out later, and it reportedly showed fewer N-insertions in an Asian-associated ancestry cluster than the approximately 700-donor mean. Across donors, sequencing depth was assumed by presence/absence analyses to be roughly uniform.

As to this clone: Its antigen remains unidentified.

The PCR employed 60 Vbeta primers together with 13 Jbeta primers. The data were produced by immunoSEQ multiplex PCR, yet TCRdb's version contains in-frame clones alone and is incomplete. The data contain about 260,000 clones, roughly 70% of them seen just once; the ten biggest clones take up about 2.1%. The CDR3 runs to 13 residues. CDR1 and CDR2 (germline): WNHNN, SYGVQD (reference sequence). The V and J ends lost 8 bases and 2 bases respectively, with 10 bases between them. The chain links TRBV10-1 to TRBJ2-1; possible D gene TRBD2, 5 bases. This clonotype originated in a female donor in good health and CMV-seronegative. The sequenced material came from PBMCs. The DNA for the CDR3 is TGCGCCAGCTCTCAGCGGCCCTACAATGAGCAGTTCTTC. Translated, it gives CASSQRPYNEQFF.